This TCR beta chain comes out of a study of T cell repertoires in cytomegalovirus infection. About the research overall: Shared public TCR beta signatures pointed to both CMV infection and a matching HLA type.

Broader study findings: HLA-C-restricted, CMV-specific TCR beta clonotypes were dominant ex vivo. Accumulated public TCR beta family frequency recognized individuals carrying CMV together with the relevant HLA.

TCRdb reprocessed the reads via MiXCR and lists one record per CDR3 protein. The sample shows 400,000 or so distinct CDR3 sequences, roughly 31% of them seen only once. On this clonotype: Its specificity is not known.

This TCR came from a human donor in good health (CMV status not recorded). Some clones in this sample may be carry-over from other donors' samples. Specimen: PBMCs.

The DNA of the CDR3 is TGTGCCAGCTCACCGGAACTAGAGAGGACATATACGCAGTATTTT. This sequence encodes CASSPELERTYTQYF. This chain links TRBV18 with TRBJ2-3; the D gene could be TRBD1 or TRBD2 (5 bases each). Germline V gene sequence: CDR1 KGHSH, CDR2 LQKENI. Deletions cut 3 bases from V and 7 bases from J, with 17 bases between. This CDR3 is built from 15 residues.